This T cell receptor beta chain was found in a study of T cell responses to AZD1222 COVID-19 vaccine. Study findings and constraints: Researchers report vaccine-associated CD4 TCRs spanning spike, with dominance at 160-218 and 743-854.

Unmatched junction bases numbered 12, after V lost 5 bases and J lost 10 bases. Germline lookup yields CDR1 MGHRA and CDR2 YSYEKL. The CDR3 length is 15 residues. The protocol was immunoSEQ multiplex PCR, while the TCRdb copy is restricted to in-frame clones and leaves out a portion. The sample lists 120,000 to 150,000 clones; 93% were seen once. Comment on this clone: Its antigen is not identified.

The origin of this receptor is an adult in good health. The rearrangement joins TRBV4-1 to TRBJ1-5, with 9 bases identical to TRBD1. Here the sequenced sample was peripheral blood, taken on day 0 of MenACWY control vaccination. The CDR3, as DNA: TGCGCCAGCAGCTCTTACAGGGGGCGGTTTTTTCCCCAGCATTTT. Amino acid sequence: CASSSYRGRFFPQHF.